The 15 T cell receptor beta chains below come from one sample, sequenced in a study of read filtering for tumor transcriptome and immune sequencing. The library was built from roughly 400 ng RNA with molecular barcoded adaptors for alpha/delta and beta/gamma chains. TCRdb fed the reads into MiXCR, producing one record per CDR3 protein. This sample yields more than 100,000 distinct CDR3 sequences, of which over 10% are seen a single time; about 10% belongs to the top ten. The specimen was a population of CD138-negative cells sorted from bone marrow. These receptors were taken from a donor aged 40 or over with multiple myeloma.

The sample holds many counts of this clonotype. The J gene is TRBJ1-5, the V gene TRBV7-2; D call uncertain. The germline V and J ends were trimmed by 1 base and 6 bases, with 7 bases remaining between them. The CDR3 runs to 13 residues. Germline-derived CDR1 and CDR2 are SGHTA and FQGNSA. The CDR3 protein is CASSLEAPQPQHF. The CDR3 bases are TGTGCCAGCAGCTTAGAGGCCCCTCAGCCCCAGCATTTT.

This clonotype appeared many times. The CDR3: CASSRPTSGENIQYF. CDR3 DNA sequence: TGTGCCAGCAGTCGGCCGACTAGCGGGGAAAACATTCAGTACTTC. The chain recombines TRBV28 with TRBJ2-4; 11 bases fit TRBD2. This CDR3 contains 15 residues. In germline, CDR1 is MDHEN, CDR2 SYDVKM. Germline trimming cut 5 bases from V and 5 bases from J; bases unmatched to any gene: 5.

This clonotype has a count of ten or more. J is TRBJ2-1 and V is TRBV20-1; weak D call: TRBD1 (6 bases). CDR3 length: 16 residues. V was clipped by 3 bases and J by 6 bases, with 21 bases between them. The germline V gene encodes CDR1 DFQATT and CDR2 SNEGSKA (reference sequence). The CDR3 DNA is TGCAGTGCTAGCCACCGTGTGGGGGCGCGAGGCAATGAGCAGTTCTTC. Encoded protein: CSASHRVGARGNEQFF.

This clonotype was detected many times. This rearrangement joins TRBV6-6 to TRBJ2-7, with D possibly TRBD1 on 6 matching bases. This CDR3 has 14 amino acids. Germline CDR1 reads MNHNY; CDR2 reads SVGAGI (reference sequence). Trimming cost V 6 bases and J 5 bases, with 17 bases left between them. The CDR3 spells CASRSDSHIDEQYF. CDR3 coding DNA: TGTGCCAGCAGGTCGGACAGCCATATCGACGAGCAGTACTTC.

This clonotype was seen repeatedly, ten times or more. The chain employs TRBV20-1 and TRBJ2-3, with 7 positions matching TRBD1. Trimming removed 5 bases from V and 0 bases from J; junction bases left unmatched: 2. The CDR3 length is 13 residues. In germline, CDR1 is DFQATT, CDR2 SNEGSKA (reference sequence). This chain's CDR3 is CSADRASTDTQYF. DNA of the CDR3: TGCAGTGCTGACAGGGCGAGCACAGATACGCAGTATTTT.

The table lists this clonotype with many counts. The CDR3 DNA sequence: TGTGCCAGCAGTGAGCGACGCGGGGGCACCGGGGAGCTGTTTTTT. It yields the protein CASSERRGGTGELFF. This chain uses TRBV6-1 with TRBJ2-2; TRBD2 matches at 7 bases. Per germline, CDR1 MNHNS and CDR2 SASEGT. The CDR3 consists of 15 residues. Trimming at V came to 3 bases and at J to 4 bases, leaving 5 bases not matched to a gene.

This clonotype was found once. This clone may be a read error of a much larger clone one base away. The chain employs TRBV6-6 and TRBJ2-5; 8 bases align to TRBD2. The trim removed 8 bases at V and 4 bases at J, leaving 15 bases unmatched. Germline V gene sequence: CDR1 MNHNY, CDR2 SVGAGI (reference sequence). The length of the CDR3 is 16 residues. The CDR3: CASGTPGAGGGETQYF. The CDR3 DNA follows: TGTGCCAGCGGTACCCCCGGCGCGGGAGGAGGAGAGACCCAGTACTTC.

Note on this clonotype: A read error is likely, as this CDR3 ends without the conserved phenylalanine or tryptophan. V and J are TRBV7-2 and TRBJ2-1; D tentatively reads TRBD1 or TRBD2 (5 bases each). The V end was cut by 5 bases, the J end by 7 bases, with 9 bases between. The CDR3 contains 12 residues. CDR1 is SGHTA and CDR2 is FQGNSA in the germline V gene. The CDR3 nucleotides are TGTGCCAGCAGCCGGGACCTTAATGAGCAGTTCTCC. Translated, it gives CASSRDLNEQFS.

This clonotype was recorded at least ten times. The gene calls are TRBV12-3 or TRBV12-4 and TRBJ1-1; 8 nucleotides match TRBD1. This CDR3 has 15 amino acids. With 5 bases clipped from V and 5 bases from J, the junction kept 10 bases outside the gene matches. CDR3 loop: CASSNRGVLETEAFF. The DNA for the CDR3 is TGTGCCAGCAGTAACAGGGGGGTCTTAGAAACTGAAGCTTTCTTT.

This clonotype was seen only a few times. V and J are TRBV6-1 and TRBJ1-1; 7 bases agree with TRBD1. There are 13 residues in the CDR3. Germline values: CDR1 MNHNS, CDR2 SASEGT. J was trimmed by 5 bases and V by 5 bases; bases with no gene match: 5. The CDR3, as DNA: TGTGCCAGCAGTCAATCACAGGGGACTGAAGCTTTCTTT. Translating gives CASSQSQGTEAFF.

This clonotype was seen ten or more times. This chain connects TRBV2 to TRBJ2-1; D uncertain. V was clipped by 1 base and J by 5 bases, with 6 bases between them. Per germline, CDR1 SNHLY and CDR2 FYNNEI. CDR3 length: 13 residues. The CDR3 sequence: CASSEGENNEQFF. The CDR3 DNA is TGTGCCAGCAGTGAAGGAGAAAACAATGAGCAGTTCTTC.

The gene calls are TRBV9 and TRBJ1-1, with D uncertain. The V gene's germline CDR1 is SGDLS and CDR2 YYNGEE. Trimming left V 4 bases short and J 4 bases short, with 11 bases between. The CDR3 extends over 13 amino acids. The CDR3 DNA reads TGTGCCAGCAGCCCCCACCAGAGCACTGAAGCTTTCTTT. Protein sequence: CASSPHQSTEAFF.

The table lists this clonotype with a few counts. This chain connects TRBV6-5 to TRBJ2-1, with D perhaps TRBD1 (6 bases). V lost 5 bases and J lost 8, with 13 bases in between. CDR3 length: 13 amino acids. Per the germline V gene, CDR1 is MNHEY and CDR2 is SVGAGI. CDR3 nucleotides: TGTGCCAGCAGTCGCCCAGGGGTTCATGAGCAGTTCTTC. Residues: CASSRPGVHEQFF.

This clonotype was seen many times. The rearrangement joins TRBV20-1 to TRBJ2-5; 10 nucleotides agree with TRBD1. Per germline, CDR1 DFQATT and CDR2 SNEGSKA (reference sequence). V lost 6 bases to trimming and J lost 3 bases; unmatched junction nucleotides: 4. This CDR3 region has 13 residues. CDR3 sequence (DNA): TGCAGTGCCAGGGACAGGGGCAAAGAGACCCAGTACTTC. Translated, it gives CSARDRGKETQYF.

This clonotype was observed a few times. This sequence joins TRBV28 and TRBJ2-3; maybe TRBD2 (7 bases). Germline values: CDR1 MDHEN, CDR2 SYDVKM. Trimming pared 4 bases from V and 2 bases from J, leaving 16 bases between. The CDR3 is 16 amino acids. The CDR3 is CASSSSARGLTDTQYF. CDR3 sequence (DNA): TGTGCCAGCAGTTCCAGCGCGCGGGGGCTCACAGATACGCAGTATTTT.